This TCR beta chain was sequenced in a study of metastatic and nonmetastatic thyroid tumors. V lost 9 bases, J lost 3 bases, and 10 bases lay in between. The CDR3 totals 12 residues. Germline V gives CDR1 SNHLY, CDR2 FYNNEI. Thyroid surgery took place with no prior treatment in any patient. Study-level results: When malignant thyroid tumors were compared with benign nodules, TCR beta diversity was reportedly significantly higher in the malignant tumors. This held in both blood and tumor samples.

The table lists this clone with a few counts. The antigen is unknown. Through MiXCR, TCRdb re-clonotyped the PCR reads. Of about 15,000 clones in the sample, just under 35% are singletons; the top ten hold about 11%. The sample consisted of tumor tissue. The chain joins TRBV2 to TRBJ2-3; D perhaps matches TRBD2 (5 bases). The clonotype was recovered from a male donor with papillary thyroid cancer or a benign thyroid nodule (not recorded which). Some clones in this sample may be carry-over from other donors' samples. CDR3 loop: CARSRATDTQYF. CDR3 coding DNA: TGTGCCAGATCGAGGGCTACAGATACGCAGTATTTT.